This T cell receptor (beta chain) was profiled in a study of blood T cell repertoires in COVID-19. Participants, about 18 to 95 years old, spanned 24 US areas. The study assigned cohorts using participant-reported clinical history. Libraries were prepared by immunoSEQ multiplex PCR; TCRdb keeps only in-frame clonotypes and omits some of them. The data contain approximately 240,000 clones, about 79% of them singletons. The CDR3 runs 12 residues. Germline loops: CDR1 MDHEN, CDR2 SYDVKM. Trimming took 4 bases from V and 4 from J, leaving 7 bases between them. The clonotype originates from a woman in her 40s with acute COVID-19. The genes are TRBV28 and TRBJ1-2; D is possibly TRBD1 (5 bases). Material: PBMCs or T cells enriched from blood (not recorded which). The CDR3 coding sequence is TGTGCCAGCAGTTCCCAGGGCTATGGCTACACCTTC. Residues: CASSSQGYGYTF.